The 9 T cell receptor beta chains below come from one sample, sequenced in a study of patients and donors after allogeneic stem cell transplantation. TCRdb passed the RT-PCR reads through MiXCR, listing each CDR3 protein once. The sample yields roughly 880,000 distinct CDR3 sequences, over 15% seen once. The sample comprised blood, either unsorted or a sorted T cell fraction (not recorded which). These receptors were taken from a human donor who was either an allogeneic HSCT recipient or a stem cell or donor lymphocyte infusion donor (not recorded which). It is not recorded whose cells these are; they may come from a transplant donor.

In nucleotides, the CDR3 is TGTGCCAGCAGCAAGCGGGAGACATCCCGCGAGCAGTACTTC. This encodes CASSKRETSREQYF. The V gene is TRBV7-8, the J gene TRBJ2-7, with 8 bases matching TRBD2. The CDR3 loop spans 14 amino acids. V dropped 5 bases and J dropped 6; count of bases not matched to a gene: 9. Germline loops: CDR1 SGHVS, CDR2 FQNEAQ. Using reference TRBV7-8 and TRBJ2-7 for the parts outside the CDR3, the full variable domain is GAGVSQSPRYKVAKRGQDVALRCDPISGHVSLFWYQQALGQGPEFLTYFQNEAQLDKSGLPSDRFFAERPEGSVSTLKIQRTQQEDSAVYLCASSKRETSREQYFGPGTRLTVT.

The V and J genes are TRBV12-3 or TRBV12-4 and TRBJ2-7; D may be TRBD1 (6 bases). This CDR3 is built from 16 residues. Trimming removed 5 bases at V and 3 bases at J, with 20 bases between. CDR3 protein: CASSPTRTVGNYEQYF. CDR3 bases: TGTGCCAGCAGTCCTACAAGGACAGTGGGAAACTACGAGCAGTACTTC.

J is TRBJ1-1 and V is TRBV28, with 10 bases lining up with TRBD1. J gave up 4 bases and V 7 bases, and 12 bases lay outside the gene matches. The CDR3 consists of 16 residues. Germline V CDR1 and CDR2: MDHEN, SYDVKM. The CDR3 nucleotides read TGTGCCAGCAAGGTGGGGGCGACAGGGGGCCTCACTGAAGCTTTCTTT. Protein product: CASKVGATGGLTEAFF.

This clonotype came up a few times. The chain combines TRBV29-1 with TRBJ1-1; D might be TRBD1 (5 bases). The germline gives CDR1 SQVTM, CDR2 ANQGSEA. V shed 3 bases and J shed 2 bases, with 16 bases lying between them. The CDR3 length is 15 residues. The chain's CDR3 is CSVEGRARGNTEAFF. CDR3 coding DNA: TGCAGCGTTGAGGGTCGTGCACGGGGCAACACTGAAGCTTTCTTT.

This chain's CDR3 is CASSSRAVRPSGNTIYF. CDR3 DNA: TGTGCCAGCAGCTCCCGTGCCGTGAGGCCCTCTGGAAACACCATATATTTT. The gene calls are TRBV9 and TRBJ1-3; D call uncertain. Trimming took 4 bases from V and 0 from J, leaving 17 bases between them. The V gene's germline CDR1 is SGDLS and CDR2 YYNGEE. CDR3 length: 17 amino acids.

This chain joins TRBV5-1 and TRBJ2-5; the match to TRBD2 covers 11 bases. CDR3 size: 16 residues. Germline V gene lookup returns CDR1 SGHRS and CDR2 YFSETQ. The V gene end was trimmed by 3 bases and the J gene end by 1 base; junction bases not matched to a gene: 5. The CDR3 here is CASSYTSGRAQETQYF. CDR3 in DNA: TGCGCCAGCAGCTACACTAGCGGGAGAGCCCAAGAGACCCAGTACTTC.

The chain links TRBV4-1 to TRBJ2-1; maybe TRBD1 (5 bases). V lost 2 bases to trimming and J lost 6 bases, with 14 bases between them. Germline loops: CDR1 MGHRA, CDR2 YSYEKL. This CDR3 region has 15 residues. The CDR3 loop reads CASSQLGLDGNEQFF. The CDR3 DNA reads TGCGCCAGCAGCCAACTGGGGCTAGACGGCAATGAGCAGTTCTTC.

The chain recombines TRBV2 with TRBJ2-1, with TRBD2 matching over 8 bases. This CDR3 is built from 15 residues. Germline V lookup: CDR1 SNHLY, CDR2 FYNNEI. Trimming removed 5 bases from V and 10 bases from J; junction bases left unmatched: 13. CDR3 coding DNA: TGTGCCAGCAGTTTCAGCGGGAGTAGCTTATGGGAGCAGTTCTTC. It encodes CASSFSGSSLWEQFF.

V usage is TRBV4-1 and J usage is TRBJ1-6, with D perhaps matching TRBD1 (5 bases). Germline assignment: CDR1 MGHRA and CDR2 YSYEKL. This CDR3 has 15 amino acids. Trimming took 2 bases from V and 7 from J, leaving 12 bases between them. The CDR3 here is CASSQLGVLNSPLHF. The DNA for the CDR3 is TGCGCCAGCAGCCAATTGGGGGTTTTGAATTCACCCCTCCACTTT.